These 12 T cell receptor beta chains originate from one sample sequenced in a study of T cells in Graves' hyperthyroidism and ophthalmopathy. RNA transcripts served as the template for amplifying TCR beta CDR3 regions. HTBI primers were the set used in a first-round RT-PCR of the TCR CDR3. TCRdb used MiXCR to reprocess the multiplex PCR reads, holding one entry per CDR3 protein. The sample shows around 290,000 distinct CDR3 sequences, about 14% of them seen only once. Material: blood. These receptors were collected from a woman aged 25 to 39 with Graves' hyperthyroidism that later progressed to Graves' ophthalmopathy.

In its sample, this clonotype was seen many times. The genes are TRBV7-9 and TRBJ2-1; D is perhaps TRBD2 (6 bases). Trimming took off 1 base at V and 9 bases at J, with 22 bases between the two ends. The CDR3 has 17 amino acids. Germline V gene lookup returns CDR1 SEHNR and CDR2 FQNEAQ (reference sequence). The DNA of the CDR3 is TGTGCCAGCAGCTTAGGTAGCCTACTAGAGGCGGGAAGTGAGCAGTTCTTC. Translated: CASSLGSLLEAGSEQFF.

This clonotype was seen ten or more times. The chain joins TRBV29-1 to TRBJ1-1; TRBD1 matches at 10 bases. Germline-derived CDR1 and CDR2 are SQVTM and ANQGSEA. CDR3 length: 14 amino acids. Trimming cost V 6 bases and J 4 bases; bases outside gene matches: 8. The CDR3 DNA reads TGCAGCGTGGGACAGGGGAATAGCATCACTGAAGCTTTCTTT. Protein product: CSVGQGNSITEAFF.

The V gene is TRBV28, the J gene TRBJ2-5; 13 bases match TRBD2. In germline, CDR1 is MDHEN, CDR2 SYDVKM. V shed 5 bases and J 5 bases; nucleotides not matched to a gene: 11. The CDR3 is 17 residues long. This CDR3 reads CASSVRLAGGRAETQYF. The CDR3 DNA reads as TGTGCCAGCAGTGTCCGACTAGCGGGAGGCAGGGCGGAGACCCAGTACTTC.

Many counts were recorded for this clonotype. The rearrangement joins TRBV6-2 or TRBV6-3 to TRBJ2-1, with 9 bases lining up with TRBD2. This CDR3 is built from 14 residues. CDR1 is MNHEY, CDR2 SVGEGT, per germline. Losses at the gene ends were 7 bases for V and 8 bases for J; bases not matched to a gene: 9. The CDR3 protein is CASTGLAGVDEQFF. The DNA for the CDR3 is TGTGCCAGCACCGGGTTAGCGGGAGTAGATGAGCAGTTCTTC.

This clonotype was detected ten times or more. The chain carries TRBV28 and TRBJ2-7, with 7 positions matching TRBD1. The ends lost 2 bases at V and 4 bases at J; junction bases unmatched: 8. The CDR3 is 15 amino acids. Per germline, CDR1 MDHEN and CDR2 SYDVKM. The CDR3 sequence is CASSLLDRAWYEQYF. Here the CDR3 DNA reads TGTGCCAGCAGTTTACTAGACAGGGCCTGGTACGAGCAGTACTTC.

This clonotype has ten or more counts. The genes are TRBV7-9 and TRBJ2-2; D uncertain. The length of the CDR3 is 15 residues. Trimming took 0 bases from V and 5 from J, leaving 10 bases between them. Germline values: CDR1 SEHNR, CDR2 FQNEAQ (reference sequence). The CDR3 bases are TGTGCCAGCAGCTTAGCTAGAGTTGTAACCGGGGAGCTGTTTTTT. This codes for CASSLARVVTGELFF.

This clonotype was detected ten times or more. This chain joins TRBV30 and TRBJ2-3; D unclear. This CDR3 region has 13 residues. Trimming cost V 2 bases and J 0 bases, with 6 bases left between them. Germline CDR1 and CDR2: GTSNPN and SVGIG (reference sequence). The CDR3 region is CAWSRSSTDTQYF. The CDR3 DNA follows: TGTGCCTGGAGTAGGTCTAGCACAGATACGCAGTATTTT. The entire variable domain, with the rest obtained from reference TRBV30 and TRBJ2-3, is as follows: SQTIHQWPATLVQPVGSPLSLECTVEGTSNPNLYWYRQAAGRGLQLLFYSVGIGQISSEVPQNLSASRPQDRQFILSSKKLLLSDSGFYLCAWSRSSTDTQYFGPGTRLTVL.

This clonotype was recorded at least ten times. The chain has TRBV29-1 and TRBJ2-2; D perhaps matches TRBD1 (6 bases). The germline V gene has CDR1 SQVTM and CDR2 ANQGSEA. CDR3 length: 14 residues. V dropped 6 bases and J dropped 1 base, with 12 bases sitting between them. CDR3 in amino acids: CSVQQGRNTGELFF. CDR3 coding DNA: TGCAGCGTGCAACAGGGCCGGAACACCGGGGAGCTGTTTTTT.

Note on this clonotype: The junction shows a germline mismatch at one end, possibly a read error. This sequence joins TRBV10-3 and TRBJ2-1, with D perhaps TRBD1 (5 bases). CDR3 length: 13 residues. Germline CDR1 ENHRY, CDR2 SYGVKD. CDR3: CAIKGLSDNEQLF. Written as DNA, the CDR3 is TGTGCCATCAAGGGGCTTTCGGACAATGAGCAGCTCTTC.

The sample holds many counts of this clonotype. The rearrangement uses TRBV6-2 or TRBV6-3 and TRBJ2-7, with TRBD2 matching over 11 bases. Per the germline V gene, CDR1 is MNHEY and CDR2 is SVGEGT. There are 15 residues in the CDR3. After removal of 2 bases from V and 6 bases from J, the junction contained 6 bases not matched to a gene. The CDR3 bases are TGTGCCAGCAGTTACAATAGCGGGAGGGCCGGCGAGCAGTACTTC. This sequence encodes CASSYNSGRAGEQYF.

This clonotype was detected ten times or more. The chain links TRBV7-9 to TRBJ2-1; 7 nucleotides align to TRBD2. With 5 bases clipped from V and 6 bases from J, the junction kept 13 bases outside the gene matches. This CDR3 is built from 16 residues. Per the germline V gene, CDR1 is SEHNR and CDR2 is FQNEAQ (reference sequence). The CDR3: CASSPLGGLAPNEQFF. CDR3 bases: TGTGCCAGCAGCCCACTGGGAGGGCTAGCCCCCAATGAGCAGTTCTTC.

Ten or more counts support this clonotype. The chain recombines TRBV7-2 with TRBJ2-1, with D possibly matching TRBD2 (6 bases). Germline CDR1 SGHTA, CDR2 FQGNSA. The ends were cut back, 2 bases at V and 8 bases at J, with 16 bases in the middle. CDR3 size: 15 residues. The CDR3 DNA reads as TGTGCCAGCAGCTTATTCTCCGGAGGGGTCGATGAGCAGTTCTTC. Translation gives CASSLFSGGVDEQFF.